This T cell receptor beta chain appears in the sequencing data of a study of brain T cells in children with intractable seizures. A word on this clone: Its target is unknown.

Here immunoSEQ multiplex PCR was the method, and the copy in TCRdb shows in-frame clones only, minus some. The data contain about 340,000 clones, approximately 93% of them singletons. Study-wide findings and caveats: Only CDR3 sequence similarity suggested viral specificity, without known HCMV serostatus.

Time point meaning: blood from clinic visit 5 months post-surgery; TSC patient then seizure free. The CDR3 spans 15 residues. V lost 1 base to trimming and J lost 7 bases, with 16 bases between them. The germline gives CDR1 LGHNA, CDR2 YNFKEQ. The V gene is TRBV4-2, the J gene TRBJ1-2; D possibly corresponds to TRBD1 (5 bases). The TCR originated in a boy in the first two years of life with tuberous sclerosis and intractable seizures. The specimen was peripheral blood, collected more than 4 months after surgery. The CDR3 protein is CASSQATATLGGYTF. The CDR3 DNA follows: TGTGCCAGCAGCCAAGCGACAGCCACTTTGGGTGGCTACACCTTC.